Given below is one TCR beta chain in context. The data belong to a study of identical twins. In germline, CDR1 is SEHNR, CDR2 FQNEAQ (reference sequence). Trimming took off 7 bases at V and 2 bases at J, with 15 bases between the two ends. The CDR3 contains 14 residues. TCRdb re-called the 5' RACE reads through MiXCR, storing one row per CDR3 protein. The sample includes over 600,000 distinct CDR3 sequences, 21% of them seen just once. In addition, the sample was reused for a study of T cells expressing NK-cell markers. That study adds: In roughly 6 donors, dominant CD3+CD56+NKG2C+ clones formed about 1.0-7.5% of CD8+ cells.

Input material: PBMCs. The rearrangement joins TRBV7-9 to TRBJ2-7; D call uncertain. The source of this sequence is a woman younger than 35 in good health. CDR3 residues: CASTPRTDTYEQYF. For the CDR3, the DNA is TGTGCCAGCACCCCCCGGACCGACACCTACGAGCAGTACTTC. The variable domain in full, with the rest retrieved from reference TRBV7-9 and TRBJ2-7, is DTGVSQNPRHKITKRGQNVTFRCDPISEHNRLYWYRQTLGQGPEFLTYFQNEAQLEKSRLLSDRFSAERPKGSFSTLEIQRTEQGDSAMYLCASTPRTDTYEQYFGPGTRLTVT.